The rows below give T cell receptor beta chains drawn from one sample of a study of shared clonotypes between healthy human individuals. Some clones are missing from TCRdb's copy, which holds only in-frame ones; the method was immunoSEQ multiplex PCR. The data show around 700,000 clones, roughly 70% seen once. The sequencing sample was made of memory CD4+ T cells sorted from blood. The receptor set was obtained from a woman aged 25 to 39 in good health. Both conserved end residues are part of each CDR3. The order of the fields is J gene, clone size, V gene, D gene, CDR3 DNA, CDR3 protein. The D gene is left open where the match is weak. Rows may omit the clone size; those that give it use once, few, many or a size class.

>TRBJ2-5|.|TRBV2|.
TGTGCCAGCAGTCTATCCTCACCTCAAACCCAAGAGACCCAGTACTTC
CASSLSSPQTQETQYF
>TRBJ1-5|.|TRBV28|TRBD1
TGTGCCAGCAGTCGCACACCACAGGGGGAGGTTAGCAATCAGCCCCAGCATTTT
CASSRTPQGEVSNQPQHF
>TRBJ2-1|.|TRBV11-2|.
TGTGCCAGCAGCTTGAGTCCCTTCCCTGTCGGGAGCTACAATGAGCAGTTCTTC
CASSLSPFPVGSYNEQFF
>TRBJ2-7|.|TRBV11-2|TRBD2
TGTGCCAGCAGCTTAGCGCGAAGTAGCGGGAGATACGAGCAGTACTTC
CASSLARSSGRYEQYF
>TRBJ2-7|.|TRBV11-1|TRBD2
TGTGCCAGCAGACCCCGAGCGGGAGCTTACGAGCAGTACTTC
CASRPRAGAYEQYF
>TRBJ2-3|.|TRBV14|TRBD2
TGTGCCAGCAGCCAAGATCTTGGACTAGCGGGGTTAGTCATGCGCACAGATACGCAGTATTTT
CASSQDLGLAGLVMRTDTQYF
>TRBJ2-3|.|TRBV7-2|.
TGTGCCAGCAGCTCCCTCGACTCTGCCACGCAGTATTTT
CASSSLDSATQYF
>TRBJ2-1|.|TRBV28|TRBD1
TGTGCCAGCAGGGAACACAGGGGGTGGTACAATGAGCAGTTCTTC
CASREHRGWYNEQFF
>TRBJ2-5|once|TRBV7-9|TRBD1
TGTGCCAGCAGCACCCGGGACAGGGCTATCCAAGAGACCCAGTACTTC
CASSTRDRAIQETQYF
>TRBJ1-4|.|TRBV11-2|TRBD1
TGTGCCAGCAGCTTCCAGGGGGGGGAAAAACTGTTTTTT
CASSFQGGEKLFF
>TRBJ1-5|.|TRBV28|.
TGTGCCAGCAGTTTATCCCTCAGCAATCAGCCCCAGCATTTT
CASSLSLSNQPQHF
>TRBJ1-5|.|TRBV5-1|TRBD1
TGCGCCAGCAGCGTAGGGACAGGCAATCAGCCCCAGCATTTT
CASSVGTGNQPQHF
>TRBJ2-1|.|TRBV7-9|.
TGTGCCAGCAGGGCGGGCAGGGGCTCCTACAATGAGCAGTTCTTC
CASRAGRGSYNEQFF
>TRBJ2-1|.|TRBV5-1|.
TGCGCCAGCAGCTTCTCCTCCGGAGCCTACAATGAGCAGTTCTTC
CASSFSSGAYNEQFF
>TRBJ2-1|.|TRBV7-9|.
TGTGCCAGCAGCCCCGTGACGCTCCTAGGCGGTGAGCAGTTCTTC
CASSPVTLLGGEQFF
>TRBJ2-1|.|TRBV7-2|TRBD2
TGTGCCAGCAGCCGCGGGACTAGGCTGTACAATGAGCAGTTCTTC
CASSRGTRLYNEQFF
>TRBJ2-5|.|TRBV2|.
TGTGCCAGCACTGGGACCAGTAGAGAGACCCAGTACTTC
CASTGTSRETQYF
>TRBJ1-2|.|TRBV28|.
TGTGCCAGCACCTCGGCCAGCCACTATGGCTACACCTTC
CASTSASHYGYTF
>TRBJ2-7|.|TRBV5-1|TRBD2
TGCGCCAGCAGCGGGGGACTAGCGGGAGGGTCCGAGCAGTACTTC
CASSGGLAGGSEQYF
>TRBJ1-5|many|TRBV25-1|TRBD1
TGTGCCAGCAGTGATCGACAGGGGAATCAGCCCCAGCATTTT
CASSDRQGNQPQHF
>TRBJ2-7|.|TRBV7-2|TRBD2
TGTGCCAGCAGCTTAGCGAGCGGGAGGTACTACGAGCAGTACTTC
CASSLASGRYYEQYF
>TRBJ1-1|.|TRBV2|.
TGTGCCAGCAGTGAAGTGTTGGGGGCTGAAGCTTTCTTT
CASSEVLGAEAFF